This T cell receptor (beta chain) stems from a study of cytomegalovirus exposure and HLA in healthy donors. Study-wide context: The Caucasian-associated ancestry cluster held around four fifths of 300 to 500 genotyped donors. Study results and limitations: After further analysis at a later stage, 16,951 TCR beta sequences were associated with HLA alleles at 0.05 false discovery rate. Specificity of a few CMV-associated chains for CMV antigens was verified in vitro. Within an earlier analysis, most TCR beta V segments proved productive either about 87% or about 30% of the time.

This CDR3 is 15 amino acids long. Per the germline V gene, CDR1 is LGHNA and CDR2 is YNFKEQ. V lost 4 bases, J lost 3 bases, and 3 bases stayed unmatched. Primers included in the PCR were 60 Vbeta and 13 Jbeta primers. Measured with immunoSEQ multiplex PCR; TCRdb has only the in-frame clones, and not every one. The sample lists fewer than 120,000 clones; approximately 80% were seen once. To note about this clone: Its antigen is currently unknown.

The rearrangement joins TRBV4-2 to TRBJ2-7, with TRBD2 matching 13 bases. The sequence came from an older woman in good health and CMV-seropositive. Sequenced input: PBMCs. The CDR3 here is CASSLGTSGNYEQYF. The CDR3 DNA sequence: TGTGCCAGCAGCCTAGGGACTAGCGGGAACTACGAGCAGTACTTC.